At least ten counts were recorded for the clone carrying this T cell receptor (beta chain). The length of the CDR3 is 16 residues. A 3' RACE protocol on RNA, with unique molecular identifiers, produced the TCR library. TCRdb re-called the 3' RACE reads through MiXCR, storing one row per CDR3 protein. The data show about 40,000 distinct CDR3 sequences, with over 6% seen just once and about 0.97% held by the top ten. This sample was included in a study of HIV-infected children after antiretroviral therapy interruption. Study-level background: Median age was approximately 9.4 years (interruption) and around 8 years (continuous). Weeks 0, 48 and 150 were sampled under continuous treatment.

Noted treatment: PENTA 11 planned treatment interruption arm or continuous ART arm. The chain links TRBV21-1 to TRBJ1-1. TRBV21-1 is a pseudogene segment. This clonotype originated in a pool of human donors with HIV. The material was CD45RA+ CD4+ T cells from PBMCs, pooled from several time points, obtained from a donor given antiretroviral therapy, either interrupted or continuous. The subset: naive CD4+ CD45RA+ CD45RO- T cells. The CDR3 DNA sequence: TGTGCCAGCAGCAAAGGCCGGCAGATCATGAACACTGAAGCTTTCTTT. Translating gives CASSKGRQIMNTEAFF.